Below, 14 T cell receptor beta chains from the same sample are listed, as sequenced in a study of T-cell reconstitution after alpha-beta-depleted transplantation in children. Unique molecular identifiers were built into the TCRbeta library. MiXCR was run by TCRdb on the PCR reads, yielding one entry per CDR3 protein. Of around 380,000 distinct CDR3 sequences listed, about 11% are singletons. This material consisted of PBMCs from the stem cell graft donor, taken from the stem cell graft. The receptors derive from a human donor who donated a stem cell graft to a child with acute myeloid leukemia.

In this sample, this clonotype turned up a few times. The genes are TRBV7-2 and TRBJ2-5; a weak D match, TRBD2 (5 bases). The germline V gene encodes CDR1 SGHTA and CDR2 FQGNSA. V gave up 6 bases and J gave up 3 bases, with 11 bases separating them. The CDR3 is made up of 13 amino acids. The CDR3 DNA sequence: TGTGCCAGCAGGCGGGCCGGGGAAGAGACCCAGTACTTC. Its protein product is CASRRAGEETQYF.

CDR3 amino acids: CASSVEDGETQYF. For the CDR3, the DNA is TGTGCCAGCAGCGTGGAGGACGGTGAGACCCAGTACTTC. This chain uses TRBV9 with TRBJ2-5; a weak D match, TRBD2 (5 bases). CDR1 SGDLS and CDR2 YYNGEE come from the germline V gene. The CDR3 has 13 residues. Trimming pared 2 bases from V and 5 bases from J, leaving 10 bases between.

The sample holds a few counts of this clonotype. The genes are TRBV5-6 and TRBJ2-7; 8 bases line up with TRBD1. V was clipped by 0 bases and J by 0 bases; unmatched bases: 5. Germline CDR1 and CDR2: SGHDT and YYEEEE. The CDR3 contains 16 residues. The CDR3: CASSLGDRPISYEQYV. The CDR3 region has the DNA TGTGCCAGCAGCTTGGGGGACAGGCCTATCTCCTACGAGCAGTACGTC.

This clonotype turned up a few times. The CDR3 loop reads CSPGSGGITEAFF. CDR3 nucleotide sequence: TGCAGCCCTGGGAGCGGGGGAATCACTGAAGCTTTCTTT. This rearrangement joins TRBV20-1 to TRBJ1-1, with D perhaps TRBD1 (5 bases). This CDR3 comprises 13 residues. Per the germline V gene, CDR1 is DFQATT and CDR2 is SNEGSKA (reference sequence).

This clonotype appeared a few times. The rearrangement uses TRBV29-1 and TRBJ2-3; D is undetermined. The CDR3 spans 14 residues. The ends were cut back, 0 bases at V and 5 bases at J, with 12 bases in the middle. Germline V gene data show CDR1 as SQVTM and CDR2 as ANQGSEA. This CDR3 is CSVEDPRSVDTQYF. The CDR3 DNA reads TGCAGCGTTGAAGACCCCAGATCAGTAGATACGCAGTATTTT.

The sample holds a few counts of this clonotype. The chain has TRBV9 and TRBJ2-1; D gene unclear. Trimming removed 4 bases from V and 0 bases from J, with 14 bases in between. The CDR3 extends over 16 amino acids. CDR1 is SGDLS, CDR2 YYNGEE, per germline. In DNA, the CDR3 is TGTGCCAGCAGCTCCGACGGACGCCTCTCCTACAATGAGCAGTTCTTC. It encodes CASSSDGRLSYNEQFF.

The table lists this clonotype with a few counts. V gene TRBV6-4 combines with J gene TRBJ2-2; 8 positions match TRBD2. CDR1 is MRHNA, CDR2 SNTAGT, per germline. CDR3 length equals 17 residues. The V segment lost 5 bases and the J segment 6 bases; nucleotides outside the gene matches: 14. The CDR3 DNA reads TGTGCCAGCAGTCCCCGGGCGGGGGGCCAAACCGCCGGGGAGCTGTTTTTT. Translation gives CASSPRAGGQTAGELFF.

CDR3 DNA: TGCAGTGCCAAAGGGACAGGGGGCGATGGGACTGAAGCTTTCTTT. It specifies CSAKGTGGDGTEAFF. This chain connects TRBV20-1 to TRBJ1-1; TRBD1 agrees at 12 bases. Germline V gives CDR1 DFQATT, CDR2 SNEGSKA (reference sequence). J gave up 5 bases and V 6 bases, and 10 bases lay outside the gene matches. The CDR3 covers 15 residues.

This sequence joins TRBV6-4 and TRBJ1-5; D is ambiguous. Trimming took off 8 bases at V and 5 bases at J, with 10 bases between the two ends. The CDR3 spans 12 residues. CDR1 MRHNA and CDR2 SNTAGT come from the germline V gene. In DNA, the CDR3 is TGTGCCAGCGGATGTCGGGATCAGCCCCAGCATTTT. Translating gives CASGCRDQPQHF.

The chain is built from TRBV7-3 and TRBJ2-3, with 8 bases that match TRBD1. Germline V lookup: CDR1 SGHTA, CDR2 FQGTGA. This CDR3 spans 15 amino acids. The J segment lost 5 bases and the V segment lost 5 bases, leaving 9 bases of the junction unmatched. Here the CDR3 reads CASSPTGGSKDTQYF. CDR3 sequence (DNA): TGTGCCAGCAGCCCCACAGGGGGTAGTAAAGATACGCAGTATTTT.

This clonotype occurred many times. The V and J genes are TRBV4-3 and TRBJ2-7; TRBD1 is a possible D gene (5 bases). The germline V gene encodes CDR1 LGHNA and CDR2 YSLEER. Trimming took 0 bases from V and 3 from J, leaving 12 bases between them. This CDR3 contains 15 residues. In DNA form, the CDR3 reads TGCGCCAGCAGCCAAGATAGGGGCAGGGTCTACGAGCAGTACTTC. Protein product: CASSQDRGRVYEQYF.

Only a few counts were recorded for this clonotype. The chain employs TRBV6-5 and TRBJ2-5; D may be TRBD1 or TRBD2 (5 bases each). Between the trimmed V and J ends, which lost 0 bases and 5 bases, there was a span of 13 bases. The CDR3 covers 15 residues. The germline V gene encodes CDR1 MNHEY and CDR2 SVGAGI. The CDR3 nucleotides read TGTGCCAGCAGTTACTCGGGTGGGGGTCGGGAGACCCAGTACTTC. Encoded protein: CASSYSGGGRETQYF.

This clonotype turned up a few times. The CDR3, as DNA: TGTGCCTGGAGTCCACCGGACGAGGAGACCCAGTACTTC. Translated: CAWSPPDEETQYF. The V call is TRBV30, the J call TRBJ2-5; the D is unclear. The germline V and J ends were trimmed by 2 bases and 5 bases, with 12 bases remaining between them. Per the germline V gene, CDR1 is GTSNPN and CDR2 is SVGIG (reference sequence). This CDR3 region has 13 residues.

V is TRBV7-9 and J is TRBJ2-5; 10 bases align to TRBD2. J gave up 3 bases and V 4 bases, and 5 bases lay outside the gene matches. The CDR3 loop spans 15 amino acids. Germline loops: CDR1 SEHNR, CDR2 FQNEAQ (reference sequence). As DNA, the CDR3 is TGTGCCAGCAGCTCCCGGACTAGCGGAAAAGAGACCCAGTACTTC. Translation: CASSSRTSGKETQYF.